The 9 T cell receptor beta chains listed next were all sequenced from one sample in a study of memory CD4+ T cells and cytomegalovirus serostatus. The sort gate was single viable CD3+CD4+CD8-CD45RO+ cells for memory CD4+ T cells. Method: immunoSEQ multiplex PCR; TCRdb's copy keeps in-frame clones and lacks some. The table has some 52,000 clones, around 81% seen once. Sequenced input: memory CD4+ T cells from blood. These receptors originate from an adult in good health and CMV-seronegative.

This chain connects TRBV4-3 to TRBJ1-1, with D maybe TRBD1 (5 bases). Trimming took off 0 bases at V and 8 bases at J, with 13 bases between the two ends. In germline, CDR1 is LGHNA, CDR2 YSLEER. This CDR3 is 14 amino acids long. In DNA form, the CDR3 reads TGCGCCAGCAGCCAAGAGGTGGGGGTTGGGGAAGCTTTCTTT. Translating gives CASSQEVGVGEAFF.

V gene TRBV18 combines with J gene TRBJ2-3; D may be TRBD2 (5 bases). V shed 3 bases and J shed 4 bases, with 14 bases lying between them. CDR1 is KGHSH and CDR2 is LQKENI in the germline V gene. CDR3 length equals 15 residues. CDR3 coding DNA: TGTGCCAGCTCACCCGCGGGTTCTCAGGCAGATACGCAGTATTTT. It is translated as CASSPAGSQADTQYF.

V gene TRBV29-1 combines with J gene TRBJ2-1; 9 positions match TRBD2. CDR1 and CDR2 (germline): SQVTM, ANQGSEA. Trimming at V came to 6 bases and at J to 12 bases, leaving 9 bases not matched to a gene. CDR3 length: 12 residues. The CDR3 nucleotides are TGCAGCGTCCGCGGGGAGCGGGGGGTGCAGTTCTTC. It translates to CSVRGERGVQFF.

This clone was observed a handful of times. The V call is TRBV7-2, the J call TRBJ1-2; D remains ambiguous. This CDR3 has 12 amino acids. Trimming removed 4 bases from V and 7 bases from J, with 10 bases in between. Germline V lookup: CDR1 SGHTA, CDR2 FQGNSA. CDR3 sequence reads: CASSWMGVGYTF. The CDR3 nucleotides are TGTGCCAGCAGCTGGATGGGAGTTGGCTACACCTTC.

CDR3: CASSLTSGSYEQFF. The CDR3 nucleotides are TGTGCCAGCAGCCTTACTAGCGGGAGCTATGAGCAGTTCTTC. The chain recombines TRBV6-6 with TRBJ2-1, with 11 bases lining up with TRBD2. The CDR3 is 14 residues long. V lost 6 bases, J lost 8 bases, and 6 bases stayed unmatched. CDR1 MNHNY and CDR2 SVGAGI come from the germline V gene (reference sequence).

V usage is TRBV28 and J usage is TRBJ2-1; the D gene is possibly TRBD1 (5 bases). Germline V lookup: CDR1 MDHEN, CDR2 SYDVKM. The CDR3 has 17 amino acids. V lost 1 base and J 4 bases, leaving 17 bases between the germline ends. The CDR3 reads CASSLSRVRTPYNEQFF. CDR3 sequence (DNA): TGTGCCAGCAGTTTATCCAGGGTGCGGACGCCTTACAATGAGCAGTTCTTC.

The gene calls are TRBV6-4 and TRBJ1-5; no reliable D call. This CDR3 has 16 residues. Between the trimmed V and J ends, which lost 5 bases and 4 bases, there was a span of 18 bases. Germline loops: CDR1 MRHNA, CDR2 SNTAGT. The CDR3 DNA sequence: TGTGCCAGCAGTCCTCCCTTGTGGGAAACAAATCAGCCCCAGCATTTT. Translation gives CASSPPLWETNQPQHF.

V is TRBV28 and J is TRBJ1-3, with D perhaps matching TRBD1 (6 bases). Germline loops: CDR1 MDHEN, CDR2 SYDVKM. V gave up 1 base and J gave up 3 bases, with 7 bases separating them. The CDR3 consists of 14 residues. The CDR3 bases are TGTGCCAGCAGTTTATCCAGGGGTGGAAACACCATATATTTT. Protein sequence: CASSLSRGGNTIYF.

This clone was observed a few times. The V and J genes are TRBV7-2 and TRBJ2-7; D is ambiguous. Germline values: CDR1 SGHTA, CDR2 FQGNSA. The CDR3 spans 16 residues. Trimming pared 5 bases from V and 2 bases from J, leaving 19 bases between. CDR3 DNA sequence: TGTGCCAGCAGCCTTGGGCTGGGCCGTGTTGCCTACGAGCAGTACTTC. Translation gives CASSLGLGRVAYEQYF.